A selection of T cell receptor beta chains follows, all from one sample in a study of blood T cell repertoires in COVID-19. Measured with immunoSEQ multiplex PCR; TCRdb has only the in-frame clones, and not every one. The data contain approximately 220,000 clones, over 80% of them seen just once; the ten biggest clones take up over 0.95%. The source material was PBMCs or T cells enriched from blood (not recorded which). These receptor sequences come from a young man who had recovered from COVID-19. The CDR3 runs from the conserved cysteine through the conserved F or W. Fields, in order: D gene, V gene, J gene, clone size, CDR3 protein, CDR3 DNA. The D gene is left open where the match is weak. Size values are once, few and many counts, or a class for expanded clones, and some rows have none.

>TRBD2|TRBV14|TRBJ2-2|once
CASSPTAGVNTGELFF
TGTGCCAGCAGTCCCACAGCGGGAGTCAACACCGGGGAGCTGTTTTTT
>.|TRBV6-5|TRBJ2-7|.
CASSRAGAVSYEQYF
TGTGCCAGCTCTCGGGCGGGGGCCGTATCCTACGAGCAGTACTTC
>TRBD1|TRBV28|TRBJ2-1|once
CASNHLRDSHYNEQFF
TGTGCCAGCAACCATCTCCGGGACAGCCACTACAATGAGCAGTTCTTC
>.|TRBV10-3|TRBJ1-4|.
CAISDQFGVNNEKLFF
TGTGCCATCAGTGATCAATTTGGAGTGAATAATGAAAAACTGTTTTTT
>.|TRBV7-2|TRBJ1-5|.
CASSLELRGQPQHF
TGTGCCAGCAGCTTAGAATTAAGGGGTCAGCCCCAGCATTTT
>.|TRBV5-1|TRBJ2-5|.
CASSFGGNLQETQYF
TGCGCCAGCAGCTTTGGGGGCAACCTTCAAGAGACCCAGTACTTC
>.|TRBV5-4|TRBJ2-5|many
CASSLSVIPGETQYF
TGTGCCAGCAGCTTGTCGGTCATTCCGGGGGAGACCCAGTACTTC
>.|TRBV7-9|TRBJ2-7|few
CASSLADRNSYEQYF
TGTGCCAGCAGCTTAGCAGACAGGAACTCCTACGAGCAGTACTTC
>.|TRBV7-6|TRBJ2-7|.
CASSSEAGFTYEQYF
TGTGCCAGCAGCAGTGAGGCGGGGTTTACCTACGAGCAGTACTTC
>.|TRBV4-1|TRBJ2-2|.
CASSQPAPGTGELFF
TGCGCCAGCAGCCAGCCAGCCCCGGGCACCGGGGAGCTGTTTTTT
>TRBD1|TRBV19|TRBJ2-7|once
CASSLDRDYEQYF
TGTGCCAGTAGTCTGGACAGGGACTACGAGCAGTACTTC
>TRBD1|TRBV11-2|TRBJ2-6|.
CASSLTRPTGITGANVLTF
TGTGCCAGCAGCTTAACCCGGCCGACAGGGATAACTGGGGCCAACGTCCTGACTTTC
>TRBD1|TRBV7-2|TRBJ1-1|.
CASRLDRVGNTEAFF
TGTGCCAGCAGGCTTGACAGGGTTGGGAACACTGAAGCTTTCTTT
>TRBD1|TRBV27|TRBJ1-6|.
CASRDRGAYNSPLHF
TGTGCCAGTAGGGACAGAGGCGCCTATAATTCACCCCTCCACTTT
>.|TRBV6-2/TRBV6-3|TRBJ2-7|.
CASSSQYLDEQYF
TGTGCCAGCAGTTCTCAGTATCTTGACGAGCAGTACTTC
>TRBD2|TRBV11-2|TRBJ2-1|.
CASSLDLLLAGVSSYNEQFF
TGTGCCAGCAGCTTAGATCTTTTACTAGCGGGGGTAAGCTCCTACAATGAGCAGTTCTTC
>.|TRBV9|TRBJ2-7|once
CASSVVDSPRYEQYF
TGTGCCAGCAGCGTAGTAGACTCACCCCGCTACGAGCAGTACTTC
>TRBD1|TRBV6-6|TRBJ1-6|few
CASTNQGAYNSPLHF
TGTGCCAGCACTAACCAGGGGGCTTATAATTCACCCCTCCACTTT
>.|TRBV18|TRBJ2-7|.
CASSKGRGYEQYF
TGTGCCAGCTCAAAGGGCAGGGGCTACGAGCAGTACTTC
>TRBD1|TRBV6-1|TRBJ1-2|once
CASSVFEGQGDLGYTF
TGTGCCAGCAGTGTGTTCGAGGGACAGGGGGATCTTGGCTACACCTTC
>TRBD1|TRBV28|TRBJ1-1|.
CASSPSFDATGYGTEAFF
TGTGCCAGCAGTCCCAGTTTTGACGCGACAGGGTATGGCACTGAAGCTTTCTTT
>TRBD2|TRBV28|TRBJ2-1|.
CASSSTSGVRGEFF
TGTGCCAGCAGTTCGACTAGCGGGGTCAGAGGGGAGTTCTTC
>TRBD2|TRBV30|TRBJ2-7|.
CAWSIWGGAEQYF
TGTGCCTGGAGTATATGGGGAGGGGCCGAGCAGTACTTC